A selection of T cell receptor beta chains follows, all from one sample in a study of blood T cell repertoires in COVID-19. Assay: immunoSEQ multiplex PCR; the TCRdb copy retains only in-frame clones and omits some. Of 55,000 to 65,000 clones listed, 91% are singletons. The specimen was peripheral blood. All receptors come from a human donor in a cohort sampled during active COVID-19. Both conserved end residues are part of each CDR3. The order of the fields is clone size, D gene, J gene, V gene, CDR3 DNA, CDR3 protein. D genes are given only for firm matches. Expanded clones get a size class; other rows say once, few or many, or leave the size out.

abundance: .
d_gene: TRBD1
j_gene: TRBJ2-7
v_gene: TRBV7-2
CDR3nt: TGTGCCAGCAGCTTAAAACCCGACAGGGTACCCTACGAGCAGTACTTC
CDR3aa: CASSLKPDRVPYEQYF

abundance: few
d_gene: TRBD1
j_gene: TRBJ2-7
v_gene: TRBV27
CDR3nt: TGTGCCAGCGGCCCCCCCGGGACAGAAGCCTACGAGCAGTACTTC
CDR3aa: CASGPPGTEAYEQYF

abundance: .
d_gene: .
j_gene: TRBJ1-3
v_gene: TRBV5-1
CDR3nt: TGCGCCAGCAGAGCCCAACCCGAGAACTCTGGAAACACCATATATTTT
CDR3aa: CASRAQPENSGNTIYF

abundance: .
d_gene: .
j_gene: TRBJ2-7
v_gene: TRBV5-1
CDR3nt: TGCGCCAGCAGCTTGGCCGGGGACACCTACGAGCAGTACTTC
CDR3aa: CASSLAGDTYEQYF

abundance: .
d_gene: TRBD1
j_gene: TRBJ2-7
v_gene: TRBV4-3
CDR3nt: TGCGCCAGCAGCCAAGAGACAGGGCTCGGAAACGAGCAGTACTTC
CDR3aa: CASSQETGLGNEQYF

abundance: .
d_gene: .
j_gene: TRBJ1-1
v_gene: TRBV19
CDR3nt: TGTGCCAGTAGTATACTCCACCGGGGGGCAGCTAACACTGAAGCTTTCTTT
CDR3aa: CASSILHRGAANTEAFF

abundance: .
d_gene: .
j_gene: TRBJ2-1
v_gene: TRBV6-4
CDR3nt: TGTGCCAGCAGTCCCTTTAGGTCTAGCCTCGGTGAGCAGTTCTTC
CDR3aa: CASSPFRSSLGEQFF

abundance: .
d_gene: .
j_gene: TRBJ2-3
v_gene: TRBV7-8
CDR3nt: TGTGCCAGCAGCTTACAACAGGGTGGAGGCACAGATACGCAGTATTTT
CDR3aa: CASSLQQGGGTDTQYF

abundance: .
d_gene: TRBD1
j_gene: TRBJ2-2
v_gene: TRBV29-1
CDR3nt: TGCAGCGTTGAGAGGACAGGTGGTTCCGGGGAGCTGTTTTTT
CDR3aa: CSVERTGGSGELFF

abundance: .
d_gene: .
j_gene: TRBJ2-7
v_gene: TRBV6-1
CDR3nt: TGTGCCAGCAGTGAACAGGTCCCCTACGAGCAGTACTTC
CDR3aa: CASSEQVPYEQYF

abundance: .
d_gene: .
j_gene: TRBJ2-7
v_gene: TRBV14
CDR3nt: TGTGCCAGCAGCCAAGAAACAGTCTCCTACGAGCAGTACTTC
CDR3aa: CASSQETVSYEQYF

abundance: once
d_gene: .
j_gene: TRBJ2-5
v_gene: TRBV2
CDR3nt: TGTGCCAGCAGTGATTTATCGTCGAGCCAAGAGACCCAGTACTTC
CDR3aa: CASSDLSSSQETQYF

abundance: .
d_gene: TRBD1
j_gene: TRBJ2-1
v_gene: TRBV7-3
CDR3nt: TGTGCCAGCAGCCTCACATACGGGACAGGGGATCGGCAGTTCTTC
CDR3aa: CASSLTYGTGDRQFF

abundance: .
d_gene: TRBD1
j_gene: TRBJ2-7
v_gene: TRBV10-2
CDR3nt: TGCGCCAGCACCTTGGACAGGGGCTACGAGCAGTACTTC
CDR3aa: CASTLDRGYEQYF

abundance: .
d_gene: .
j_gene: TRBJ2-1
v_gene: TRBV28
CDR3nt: TGTGCCAGCGGGGTAACAGGGCCCTACAATGAGCAGTTCTTC
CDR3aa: CASGVTGPYNEQFF

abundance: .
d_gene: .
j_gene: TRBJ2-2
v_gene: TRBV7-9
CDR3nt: TGTGCCAGCAGCCCTCACAGGGCCGCTACCGGGGAGCTGTTTTTT
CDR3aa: CASSPHRAATGELFF

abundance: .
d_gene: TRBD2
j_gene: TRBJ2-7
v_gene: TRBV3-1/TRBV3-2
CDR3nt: TGTGCCAGCAGCCTAGCCGGGGGGGGCTACGAGCAGTACTTC
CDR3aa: CASSLAGGGYEQYF

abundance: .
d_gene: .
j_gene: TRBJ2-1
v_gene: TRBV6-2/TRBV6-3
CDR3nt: TGTGCCAGCAGTTATCCCATCAGGGGGCAGTTCTTC
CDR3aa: CASSYPIRGQFF

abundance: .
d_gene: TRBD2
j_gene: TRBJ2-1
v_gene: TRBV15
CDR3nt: TGTGCCACCAGCAGAGAGGGGGCTAGCGGGAGCAATGAGCAGTTCTTC
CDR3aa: CATSREGASGSNEQFF

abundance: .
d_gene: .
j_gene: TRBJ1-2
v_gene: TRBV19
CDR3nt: TGTGCCAGTAGTATCCCCGGACACGACTATGGCTACACCTTC
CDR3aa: CASSIPGHDYGYTF

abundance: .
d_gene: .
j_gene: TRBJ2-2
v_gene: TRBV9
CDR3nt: TGTGCCAGCAGCGTGACTACGAACACCGGGGAGCTGTTTTTT
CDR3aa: CASSVTTNTGELFF

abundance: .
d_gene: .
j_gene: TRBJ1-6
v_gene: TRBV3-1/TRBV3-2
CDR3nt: TGTGCCAGCAGCCCGCGGACAGATAATTCACCCCTCCACTTT
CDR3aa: CASSPRTDNSPLHF

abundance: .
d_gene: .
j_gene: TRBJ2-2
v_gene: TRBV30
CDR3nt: TGTGCCTTTGGGGGGGGCTTTGGCACCGGGGAGCTGTTTTTT
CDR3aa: CAFGGGFGTGELFF

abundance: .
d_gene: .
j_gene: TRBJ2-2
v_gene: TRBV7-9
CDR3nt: TGTGCCAGCAGCTTAATAGCAGTCAACACCGGGGAGCTGTTTTTT
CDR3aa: CASSLIAVNTGELFF

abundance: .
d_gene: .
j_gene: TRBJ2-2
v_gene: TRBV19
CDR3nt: TGTGCCACCTACCCGACCGGTGCCAGGGCGAACACCGGGGAGCTGTTTTTT
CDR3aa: CATYPTGARANTGELFF

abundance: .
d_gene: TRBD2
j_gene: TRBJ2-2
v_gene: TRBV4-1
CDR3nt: TGCGCCAGCAGCCAACGTTTAGAAACTAGCGGCACCGGGGAGCTGTTTTTT
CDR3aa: CASSQRLETSGTGELFF

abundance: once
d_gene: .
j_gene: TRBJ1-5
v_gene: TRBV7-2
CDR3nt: TGTGCCAGCAGCTTAGCGTATGAGCAGCCCCAGCATTTT
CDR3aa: CASSLAYEQPQHF

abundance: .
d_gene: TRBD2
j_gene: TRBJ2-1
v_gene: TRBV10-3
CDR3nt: TGTGCCATCACGCTAGCGGCCTACAATGAGCAGTTCTTC
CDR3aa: CAITLAAYNEQFF

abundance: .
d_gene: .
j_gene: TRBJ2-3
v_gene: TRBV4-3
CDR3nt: TGCGCCAGCGGGGGACATTGGGGGCAGTATTTT
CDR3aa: CASGGHWGQYF

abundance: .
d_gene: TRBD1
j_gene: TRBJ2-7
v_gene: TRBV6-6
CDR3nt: TGTGCCAGCAGCCCAGGACAGGATTACGAGCAGTACTTC
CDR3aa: CASSPGQDYEQYF

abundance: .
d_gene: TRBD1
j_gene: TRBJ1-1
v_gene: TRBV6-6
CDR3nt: TGTGCCTCGGACAGGGGCTCTACTAAAGCTTTCTTT
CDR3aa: CASDRGSTKAFF

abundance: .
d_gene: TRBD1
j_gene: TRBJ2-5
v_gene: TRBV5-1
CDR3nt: TGCGCCAGCAGCTTGGCCCCACAGGGGGCGAGGCAAGAGACCCAGTACTTC
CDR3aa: CASSLAPQGARQETQYF

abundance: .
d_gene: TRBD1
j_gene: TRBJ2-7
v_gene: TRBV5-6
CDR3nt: TGTGCCAGCAGCACCTCGACAGGGAAGGTTCGCGAGCAGTACTTC
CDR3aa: CASSTSTGKVREQYF

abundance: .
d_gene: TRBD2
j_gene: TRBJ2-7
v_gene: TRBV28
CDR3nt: TGTGCCAGCTTGAGGACTAGCGGGTCCTACGAGCAGTACTTC
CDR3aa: CASLRTSGSYEQYF

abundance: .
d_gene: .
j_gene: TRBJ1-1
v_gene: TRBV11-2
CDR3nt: TGTGCCAGCAGCTTAGATCCGCACCGCGTCATAGAAGCTTTCTTT
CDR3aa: CASSLDPHRVIEAFF

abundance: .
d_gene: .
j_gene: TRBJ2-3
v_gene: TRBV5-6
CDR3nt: TGTGCCAGCAGCTTGGTTGACAGGTCTTCCACAGATACGCAGTATTTT
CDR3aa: CASSLVDRSSTDTQYF

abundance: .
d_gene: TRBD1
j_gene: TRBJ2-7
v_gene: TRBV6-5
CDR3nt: TGTGCCAGCAGTCCGAGGACAGGGGGCGAATACGAGCAGTACTTC
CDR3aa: CASSPRTGGEYEQYF

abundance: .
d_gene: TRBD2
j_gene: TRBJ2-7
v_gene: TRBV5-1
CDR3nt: TGCGCCAGCAGCTCCCCTAGCGGAGCCTACGAGCAGTACTTC
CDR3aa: CASSSPSGAYEQYF

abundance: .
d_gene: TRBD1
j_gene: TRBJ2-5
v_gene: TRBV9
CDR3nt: TGTGCCAGCGGCGACAGGGGCGAGACCCAGTACTTC
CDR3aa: CASGDRGETQYF

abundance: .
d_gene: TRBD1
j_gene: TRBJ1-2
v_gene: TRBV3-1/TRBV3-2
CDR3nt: TGTGCCAGCAGAAACCGCCGGGACAGGGACTATGGCTACACCTTC
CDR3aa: CASRNRRDRDYGYTF

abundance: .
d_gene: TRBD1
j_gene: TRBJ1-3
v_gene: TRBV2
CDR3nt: TGTGCCAGCAGTGAGTGGGCAGGGGGCTCTGGAAACACCATATATTTT
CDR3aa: CASSEWAGGSGNTIYF

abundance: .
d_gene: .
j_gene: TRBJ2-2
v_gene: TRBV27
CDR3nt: TGTGCCAGCAGTGCCAGGGTCGCGAACACCGGGGAGCTGTTTTTT
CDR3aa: CASSARVANTGELFF

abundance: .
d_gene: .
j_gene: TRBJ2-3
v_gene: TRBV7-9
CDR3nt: TGTGCCAGCCTCCGACTCGTCACAGATACGCAGTATTTT
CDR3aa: CASLRLVTDTQYF

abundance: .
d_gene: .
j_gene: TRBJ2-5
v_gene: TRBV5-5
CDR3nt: TGTGCCAGCAGCCCGGATCCGCATCTACAGGGACAAGAGACCCAGTACTTC
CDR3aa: CASSPDPHLQGQETQYF

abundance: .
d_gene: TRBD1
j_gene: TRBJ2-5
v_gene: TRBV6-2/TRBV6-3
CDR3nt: TGTGCCAGCAGTTACTCCCCAGACAGGGTGGAGACCCAGTACTTC
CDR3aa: CASSYSPDRVETQYF

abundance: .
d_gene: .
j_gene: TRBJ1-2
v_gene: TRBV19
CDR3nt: TGTGCCAGTAGTATAGTTGTTAGTAACTATGGCTACACCTTC
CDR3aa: CASSIVVSNYGYTF

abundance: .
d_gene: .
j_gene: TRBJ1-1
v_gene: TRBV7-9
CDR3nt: TGTGCCAGCAGCTTAAACAGTGGGACTGAAGCTTTCTTT
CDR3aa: CASSLNSGTEAFF

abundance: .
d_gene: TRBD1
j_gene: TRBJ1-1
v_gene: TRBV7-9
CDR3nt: TGTGCCAGCACAACCGGGGACAGGGCTAACACTGAAGCTTTCTTT
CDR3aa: CASTTGDRANTEAFF

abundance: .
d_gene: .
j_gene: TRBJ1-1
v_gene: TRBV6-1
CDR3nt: TGTGCCAGCAGTGAACGGGGAAGGAGCACTGAAGCTTTCTTT
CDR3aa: CASSERGRSTEAFF

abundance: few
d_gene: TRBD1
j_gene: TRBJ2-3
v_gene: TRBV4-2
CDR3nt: TGTGCCAGCAGCCAAGACGGGACAGGATCCATCACAGATACGCAGTATTTT
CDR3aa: CASSQDGTGSITDTQYF

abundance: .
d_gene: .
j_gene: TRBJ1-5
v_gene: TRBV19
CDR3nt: TGTGCCAGTAGTATGATGCTACTATTCAATCAGCCCCAGCATTTT
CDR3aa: CASSMMLLFNQPQHF

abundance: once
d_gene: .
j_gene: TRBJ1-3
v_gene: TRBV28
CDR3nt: TGTGCCAGCAGTTTTCAGGGGACTGGAAACACCATATATTTT
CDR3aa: CASSFQGTGNTIYF

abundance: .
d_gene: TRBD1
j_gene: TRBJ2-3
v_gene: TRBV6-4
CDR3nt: TGTGCCAGCAGGCCGGATGAGGGGACAGGGGGGGATACGCAGTATTTT
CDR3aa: CASRPDEGTGGDTQYF

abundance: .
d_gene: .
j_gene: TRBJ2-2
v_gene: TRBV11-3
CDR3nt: TGTGCCAGCAGCCCCCGCTCGCGGGGGCCCGGGGAGCTGTTTTTT
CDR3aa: CASSPRSRGPGELFF